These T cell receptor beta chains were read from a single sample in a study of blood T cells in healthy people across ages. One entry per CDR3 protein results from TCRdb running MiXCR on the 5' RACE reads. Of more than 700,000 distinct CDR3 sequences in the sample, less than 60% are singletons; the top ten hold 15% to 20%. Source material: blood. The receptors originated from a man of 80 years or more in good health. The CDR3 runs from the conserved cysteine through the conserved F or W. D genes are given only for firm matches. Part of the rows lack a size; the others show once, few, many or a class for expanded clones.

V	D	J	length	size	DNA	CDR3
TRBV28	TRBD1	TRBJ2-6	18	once	TGTGCCAGCAGCCCAAGACAGGGGTTTTACTCTGGGGCCAACGTCCCGACTTTC	CASSPRQGFYSGANVPTF
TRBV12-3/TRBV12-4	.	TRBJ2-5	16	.	TGTGCCAGCAGTCCCCCCCGAAGGGGATGGGGCAATGAGCAGTACTTC	CASSPPRRGWGNEQYF
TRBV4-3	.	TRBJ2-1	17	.	TGCGCCAGCAGCCAAGATCCCCGGACTACCTACTACAATGAGCAGTTCTTC	CASSQDPRTTYYNEQFF
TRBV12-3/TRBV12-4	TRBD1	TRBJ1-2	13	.	TGTGCCAGCAGCAGACAGGGGGCAGGAGGCTACACCTTC	CASSRQGAGGYTF
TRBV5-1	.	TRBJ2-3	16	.	TGCGCCAGCAGCTTGGTAGAACTAGCAGGCACAGATACGCAGTATTTT	CASSLVELAGTDTQYF
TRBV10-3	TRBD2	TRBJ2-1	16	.	TGTGCCATCAGTGACCTTAGCGGGAGGGGCAGGAATGAGCAGTTCTTC	CAISDLSGRGRNEQFF
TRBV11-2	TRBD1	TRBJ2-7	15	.	TGTGCCAGCAGCTTTGACAGGGGCGACTCCTACGAGCAGTACTTC	CASSFDRGDSYEQYF
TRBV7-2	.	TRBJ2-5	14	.	TGTGCCAGCAGCCTTCAAGGGAGTGGGGGGACCCAGTACTTC	CASSLQGSGGTQYF
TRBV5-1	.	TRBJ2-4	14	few	TGCGCCAGCAGCCCCTATGGAGGCAGGAACATTCAGTACTTC	CASSPYGGRNIQYF
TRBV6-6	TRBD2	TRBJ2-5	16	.	TGTGCCAGCAGTCCTATAGCGGGAGGGGGGGTAGAGACCCAGTACTTC	CASSPIAGGGVETQYF
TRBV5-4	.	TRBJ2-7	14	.	TGTGCCAGCAGCCCCGACAGGATTTCCTACGAGCAGTACTTC	CASSPDRISYEQYF